The rows below give T cell receptor beta chains drawn from one sample of a study of blood T cell repertoires in COVID-19. The method was immunoSEQ multiplex PCR; TCRdb's version includes in-frame clones alone and lacks a portion of them. The data show tens of thousands of clones, around 86% seen once. Source material: peripheral blood. Receptor source: a man in his forties with COVID-19, enrolled during active disease. CDR3s include the opening cysteine and the closing phenylalanine or tryptophan. D genes are given only for firm matches. The size entry is marked missing in some rows and otherwise reads once, few, many or a size class.

TRBJ1-1 | TRBD1 | TRBV28 | - | TGTGCCAGCAGGTCAACAGGGGGCCGGAACACTGAAGCTTTCTTT | CASRSTGGRNTEAFF
TRBJ2-3 | TRBD2 | TRBV20-1 | - | TGCAGTGCTAGTTTGGGGGGGGCGCAGTATTTT | CSASLGGAQYF
TRBJ1-2 | - | TRBV19 | - | TGTGCCAGTAGTTCCCCGTCAGCTAACTATGGCTACACCTTC | CASSSPSANYGYTF
TRBJ1-3 | - | TRBV30 | - | TGTGCCTGGAGACAGAATGGAAACACCATATATTTT | CAWRQNGNTIYF
TRBJ2-1 | - | TRBV7-9 | - | TGTGCCAGCAGCCTACAGGACAATGAGCAGTTCTTC | CASSLQDNEQFF
TRBJ1-6 | - | TRBV5-1 | - | TGCGCCAGCAGCTTGGATTCGGGACTTAATAATTCACCCCTCCACTTT | CASSLDSGLNNSPLHF
TRBJ2-1 | TRBD2 | TRBV10-1 | - | TGCGCCAGCAGTGATAAAGGGCTAGCGGGGGGAAATTACAATGAGCAGTTCTTC | CASSDKGLAGGNYNEQFF
TRBJ2-7 | - | TRBV7-2 | once | TGTGCCAGCAGCTTAGGCGTTGACTACGAGCAGTACTTC | CASSLGVDYEQYF
TRBJ2-1 | - | TRBV4-1 | - | TGCGCCAGCAGCCGGGGACAGCGGGAGAATGAGCAGTTCTTC | CASSRGQRENEQFF
TRBJ1-1 | - | TRBV6-5 | once | TGTGCCAGCAGCCTCGTATCCAACACTGAAGCTTTCTTT | CASSLVSNTEAFF
TRBJ1-6 | - | TRBV6-5 | - | TGTGCCAGTGCGGGTTCCTATAATTCACCCCTCCACTTT | CASAGSYNSPLHF
TRBJ1-6 | - | TRBV6-5 | - | TGTGCCAGCACGGGGGGATGGGGGGATAATTCACCCCTCCACTTT | CASTGGWGDNSPLHF
TRBJ1-5 | - | TRBV19 | - | TGTGCCAGTATACCTAAGGGGGAGACGGCCTATCAGCCCCAGCATTTT | CASIPKGETAYQPQHF
TRBJ1-4 | - | TRBV10-3 | - | TGTGCCATCAGTTCTACCGATAATGAAAAACTGTTTTTT | CAISSTDNEKLFF
TRBJ1-1 | - | TRBV3-1/TRBV3-2 | - | TGTGCCAGCAGCCAAGATTACATGAACACTGAAGCTTTCTTT | CASSQDYMNTEAFF
TRBJ1-1 | - | TRBV18 | few | TGTGCCAGCTCACGGCCAGGGGACACTGAAGCTTTCTTT | CASSRPGDTEAFF
TRBJ2-5 | TRBD1 | TRBV27 | - | TGTGCCAGCAGCGGGACAGGGAGGGAGACCCAGTACTTC | CASSGTGRETQYF
TRBJ2-2 | TRBD1 | TRBV19 | - | TGTGCCAGCGGGCAGGGGGCGGGTGGAGCCGGGGAGCTGTTTTTT | CASGQGAGGAGELFF
TRBJ2-6 | - | TRBV28 | - | TGTGCCAGCGGGGGCCGGTCGACTGGGGCCAACGTCCTGACTTTC | CASGGRSTGANVLTF
TRBJ2-2 | - | TRBV6-2/TRBV6-3 | - | TGTGCCAGCAGTGAGGTGACGAACACCGGGGAGCTGTTTTTT | CASSEVTNTGELFF
TRBJ1-2 | - | TRBV6-5 | - | TGTGCCAGCACTAACAGAAACTATGGCTACACCTTC | CASTNRNYGYTF
TRBJ2-2 | - | TRBV5-1 | - | TGCGCCAGCACGGAGGGACCCGGGGAGCTGTTTTTT | CASTEGPGELFF
TRBJ1-5 | - | TRBV27 | - | TGTGCCAGCAGAAGAGGGTCTAGCAATCAGCCCCAGCATTTT | CASRRGSSNQPQHF
TRBJ2-7 | TRBD2 | TRBV15 | - | TGTGCCACCAGCAGAGCCCCGGGGGGGACCTACGAGCAGTACTTC | CATSRAPGGTYEQYF
TRBJ2-1 | TRBD2 | TRBV2 | - | TGTGCCAGCAGGAAGCGGGGGGCCTACAATGAGCAGTTCTTC | CASRKRGAYNEQFF